This is a list of T cell receptor beta chains from one sample in a study of CD8 T cells in ankylosing spondylitis. A single record per CDR3 protein comes from TCRdb applying MiXCR to the 5' RACE reads. This table holds more than 600,000 distinct CDR3 sequences, roughly 20% found once. The sample comprised blood, either unsorted or a sorted T cell fraction (not recorded which). These receptors originate from a male donor with ankylosing spondylitis. The CDR3 runs from the conserved cysteine through the conserved F or W. Fields, in order: D gene, J gene, clone size, V gene, CDR3 protein, CDR3 DNA. The D gene is left open where the match is weak. Clone size, where shown, is once, few, many, or a class for clones that have expanded.

d_gene: TRBD2
j_gene: TRBJ2-7
abundance: many
v_gene: TRBV2
CDR3aa: CASFLAGVGEQYF
CDR3nt: TGTGCCAGCTTCCTAGCGGGAGTGGGCGAGCAGTACTTC

d_gene: TRBD2
j_gene: TRBJ2-7
abundance: .
v_gene: TRBV12-3/TRBV12-4
CDR3aa: CASSDSGRVTYEQYF
CDR3nt: TGTGCCAGCAGCGATAGCGGGAGGGTAACGTACGAGCAGTACTTC

d_gene: TRBD1
j_gene: TRBJ2-7
abundance: .
v_gene: TRBV28
CDR3aa: CASKRTGGYEQYF
CDR3nt: TGTGCCAGCAAACGGACAGGGGGGTACGAGCAGTACTTC

d_gene: .
j_gene: TRBJ2-2
abundance: .
v_gene: TRBV11-2
CDR3aa: CASSFAGTNTGELFF
CDR3nt: TGTGCCAGCAGCTTCGCAGGGACGAACACCGGGGAGCTGTTTTTT

d_gene: .
j_gene: TRBJ2-7
abundance: .
v_gene: TRBV2
CDR3aa: CASSESGTSVYEQYF
CDR3nt: TGTGCCAGCAGTGAATCTGGGACTTCAGTCTACGAGCAGTACTTC

d_gene: TRBD2
j_gene: TRBJ2-5
abundance: few
v_gene: TRBV29-1
CDR3aa: CSVDQLAGKRGEETQYF
CDR3nt: TGCAGCGTTGATCAACTAGCGGGAAAACGCGGCGAAGAGACCCAGTACTTC

d_gene: .
j_gene: TRBJ2-7
abundance: many
v_gene: TRBV4-3
CDR3aa: CASSLMKGGSGYEQYF
CDR3nt: TGCGCCAGCAGCCTAATGAAGGGCGGTAGCGGCTACGAGCAGTACTTC

d_gene: .
j_gene: TRBJ2-3
abundance: few
v_gene: TRBV7-9
CDR3aa: CASSFGTQNTDTQYF
CDR3nt: TGTGCCAGCAGCTTCGGGACGCAGAACACAGATACGCAGTATTTT

d_gene: TRBD1
j_gene: TRBJ2-2
abundance: .
v_gene: TRBV24-1
CDR3aa: CATRDRGTGELFF
CDR3nt: TGTGCCACCAGGGACAGGGGTACCGGGGAGCTGTTTTTT

d_gene: .
j_gene: TRBJ2-1
abundance: .
v_gene: TRBV9
CDR3aa: CASSLDPRTGEQFF
CDR3nt: TGTGCCAGCAGCCTAGATCCTAGGACGGGTGAGCAGTTCTTC

d_gene: .
j_gene: TRBJ2-7
abundance: few
v_gene: TRBV28
CDR3aa: CASRVDYEQYF
CDR3nt: TGTGCCAGCCGGGTGGACTACGAGCAGTACTTC

d_gene: TRBD2
j_gene: TRBJ2-2
abundance: .
v_gene: TRBV2
CDR3aa: CASGASGSANTGELFF
CDR3nt: TGTGCCAGCGGGGCTAGCGGGAGCGCGAACACCGGGGAGCTGTTTTTT

d_gene: .
j_gene: TRBJ2-3
abundance: few
v_gene: TRBV4-1
CDR3aa: CASSQDTLWDTDTQYF
CDR3nt: TGCGCCAGCAGCCAAGATACCCTGTGGGACACAGATACGCAGTATTTT

d_gene: TRBD1
j_gene: TRBJ2-5
abundance: few
v_gene: TRBV6-1
CDR3aa: CASSRLRGQGLSETQYF
CDR3nt: TGTGCCAGCAGCCGACTTAGAGGACAGGGGCTTTCAGAGACCCAGTACTTC

d_gene: .
j_gene: TRBJ2-3
abundance: few
v_gene: TRBV4-3
CDR3aa: CASSPILPDTQYF
CDR3nt: TGCGCCAGCAGCCCGATCTTGCCAGATACGCAGTATTTT

d_gene: .
j_gene: TRBJ2-7
abundance: .
v_gene: TRBV7-9
CDR3aa: CASSSREGLSSYEQYF
CDR3nt: TGTGCCAGCAGCTCCCGAGAGGGATTGAGCTCCTACGAGCAGTACTTC

d_gene: TRBD1
j_gene: TRBJ1-1
abundance: .
v_gene: TRBV20-1
CDR3aa: CSAASRGPGMNTEAFF
CDR3nt: TGCAGTGCTGCCTCCAGGGGGCCTGGCATGAACACTGAAGCTTTCTTT

d_gene: .
j_gene: TRBJ1-4
abundance: few
v_gene: TRBV20-1
CDR3aa: CSARVGAGSEKLFF
CDR3nt: TGCAGTGCTAGAGTGGGGGCCGGGAGCGAAAAACTGTTTTTT

d_gene: .
j_gene: TRBJ2-1
abundance: few
v_gene: TRBV6-1
CDR3aa: CASSEGGPFYSPYNEQFF
CDR3nt: TGTGCCAGCAGTGAAGGGGGGCCCTTTTACTCTCCCTACAATGAGCAGTTCTTC

d_gene: .
j_gene: TRBJ2-7
abundance: .
v_gene: TRBV11-1
CDR3aa: CASSLKTGPYHEQYF
CDR3nt: TGTGCCAGCAGCTTAAAGACCGGGCCCTACCACGAGCAGTACTTC

d_gene: .
j_gene: TRBJ2-2
abundance: many
v_gene: TRBV7-9
CDR3aa: CASSFHNTGELFF
CDR3nt: TGTGCCAGCAGCTTTCACAACACCGGGGAGCTGTTTTTT

d_gene: TRBD1
j_gene: TRBJ2-1
abundance: .
v_gene: TRBV7-9
CDR3aa: CASSRTGPYNEQFF
CDR3nt: TGTGCCAGCAGCCGGACAGGACCCTACAATGAGCAGTTCTTC

d_gene: .
j_gene: TRBJ1-6
abundance: few
v_gene: TRBV7-8
CDR3aa: CASSFPGGNSPLHF
CDR3nt: TGTGCCAGCAGCTTCCCGGGGGGTAATTCACCCCTCCACTTT

d_gene: TRBD2
j_gene: TRBJ2-7
abundance: .
v_gene: TRBV20-1
CDR3aa: CSASGREQYF
CDR3nt: TGCAGTGCATCCGGGAGGGAGCAGTACTTC